The entry below gives a single T cell receptor (beta chain) sequence along with its context. Data came from immunoSEQ multiplex PCR; TCRdb stores just in-frame clones and leaves some out. This table holds over 100,000 clones, more than 75% found once. These data are taken from a study of blood T cell repertoires in COVID-19. Whole-study context: PBMCs, B-cell-depleted T cells, or T cells provided the cDNA or gDNA that made up the material.

The CDR3 has 13 amino acids. Trimming took 4 bases from V and 4 from J, leaving 11 bases between them. Germline-derived CDR1 and CDR2 are SGHTS and YDEGEE. This clonotype was obtained from a man aged 60 to 69 with active or convalescent COVID-19. Sequencing was performed on peripheral blood. The rearrangement joins TRBV5-8 to TRBJ2-5; D unclear. Here the CDR3 reads CASSPVLRETQYF. DNA for the CDR3: TGTGCCAGCAGCCCAGTTCTCCGAGAGACCCAGTACTTC.